The 32 T cell receptor beta chains below were found in one sample sequenced in a study of CD8 T cells in ankylosing spondylitis. General study results and limits: A TCR beta motif of eight highly homologous variants appeared characteristic of ankylosing spondylitis blood.

Their cognate antigens are unknown. Using its own MiXCR run on the 5' RACE reads, TCRdb lists one record per CDR3 protein. This sample carries more than 500,000 distinct CDR3 sequences, approximately 5% of them seen once, and the ten largest clones take roughly 3.5%. Sequenced input: blood, either unsorted or a sorted T cell fraction (not recorded which). These receptors were taken from a male donor with ankylosing spondylitis.

At least ten counts were recorded for this clonotype. The chain couples TRBV5-1 to TRBJ2-2; tentative D call: TRBD1 (7 bases). The CDR3 has 14 residues. The V gene lost 7 bases and the J gene lost 4 bases, with 14 bases spanning the gap. Germline CDR1 is SGHRS and CDR2 is YFSETQ. CDR3 DNA: TGCGCCAGCGCGCAGGGGGGATCCACCGGGGAGCTGTTTTTT. Translating it yields CASAQGGSTGELFF. Variable domain in full (rest from reference TRBV5-1 and TRBJ2-2): KAGVTQTPRYLIKTRGQQVTLSCSPISGHRSVSWYQQTPGQGLQFLFEYFSETQRNKGNFPGRFSGRQFSNSRSEMNVSTLELGDSALYLCASAQGGSTGELFFGEGSRLTVL.

This clonotype was observed at least ten times. The CDR3 protein is CSDGQGGAETQYF. In DNA form, the CDR3 reads TGCAGCGATGGACAGGGCGGGGCAGAGACCCAGTACTTC. The chain uses TRBV29-1 and TRBJ2-5; 8 nucleotides agree with TRBD1. Germline V CDR1 and CDR2: SQVTM, ANQGSEA. V dropped 7 bases and J dropped 4; count of bases not matched to a gene: 8. The CDR3 runs 13 residues.

In this sample, this clonotype turned up many times. The chain carries TRBV20-1 and TRBJ1-1; D remains unclear. CDR3 length equals 14 residues. Germline CDR1 DFQATT, CDR2 SNEGSKA (reference sequence). V lost 3 bases to trimming and J lost 4 bases, with 15 bases between them. This CDR3 reads CSASGKSERTEAFF. The CDR3 DNA reads TGCAGTGCTAGCGGAAAGAGTGAACGCACTGAAGCTTTCTTT.

This clonotype was recorded at least ten times. The chain carries TRBV28 and TRBJ2-1, with a weak D call TRBD2 (5 bases). CDR3 length: 13 amino acids. Trimming removed 5 bases from V and 8 bases from J, with 13 bases in between. Germline V gene sequence: CDR1 MDHEN, CDR2 SYDVKM. CDR3 bases: TGTGCCAGCAGTCCCGGGATACGCGATGAGCAGTTCTTC. Translating gives CASSPGIRDEQFF.

This rearrangement joins TRBV28 to TRBJ2-1; the match to TRBD2 covers 10 bases. Germline CDR1 is MDHEN and CDR2 is SYDVKM. The CDR3 spans 15 residues. The V segment lost 6 bases and the J segment 5 bases; nucleotides outside the gene matches: 7. The CDR3 DNA reads as TGTGCCAGCAGCGGTACTAGCGGGGTAAACAATGAGCAGTTCTTC. Protein: CASSGTSGVNNEQFF.

This clonotype has only a few counts. The CDR3 protein is CASSSRGQFTDTQYF. CDR3 in DNA: TGTGCCAGCAGCTCCCGAGGGCAGTTCACAGATACGCAGTATTTT. The rearrangement joins TRBV9 to TRBJ2-3; D may be TRBD2 (5 bases). The V end was cut by 4 bases, the J end by 2 bases, with 14 bases between. The germline gives CDR1 SGDLS, CDR2 YYNGEE. The CDR3 contains 15 residues.

As to this clonotype: This sequence may be a read error, since a much larger clone differs from it by one base. The rearrangement joins TRBV2 to TRBJ2-1, with D hard to call. The germline V and J ends were trimmed by 1 base and 5 bases, with 3 bases remaining between them. Germline assignment: CDR1 SNHLY and CDR2 FYNNEI. The CDR3 runs to 12 residues. The CDR3 bases are TGTGCCAGCAGTGAAGATAACAATGAGCAGTTCTTC. Translated, it gives CASSEDNNEQFF.

In this sample, this clonotype turned up many times. The chain has TRBV6-1 and TRBJ2-2, with 11 bases fitting TRBD1. Germline V lookup: CDR1 MNHNS, CDR2 SASEGT. The CDR3 is made up of 14 amino acids. The CDR3, as DNA: TGTGTCTCCTGGGACAGGGGGAGAACCGGGGAGCTGTTTTTT. Translating gives CVSWDRGRTGELFF.

The table lists this clonotype with many counts. The chain links TRBV25-1 to TRBJ1-1, with 7 bases that match TRBD1. V was pared by 6 bases and J by 1 base, with 8 bases of the junction left unmatched. This CDR3 is built from 15 residues. The germline gives CDR1 MGHDK, CDR2 SYGVNS. The CDR3 loop reads CASREQGWGNTEAFF. In DNA form, the CDR3 reads TGTGCCAGCAGGGAACAGGGGTGGGGGAACACTGAAGCTTTCTTT. Supplemented by reference TRBV25-1 and TRBJ1-1, the full variable domain reads EADIYQTPRYLVIGTGKKITLECSQTMGHDKMYWYQQDPGMELHLIHYSYGVNSTEKGDLSSESTVSRIRTEHFPLTLESARPSHTSQYLCASREQGWGNTEAFFGQGTRLTVV.

This clonotype appeared many times. The genes are TRBV20-1 and TRBJ2-1; 10 positions match TRBD1. V lost 3 bases to trimming and J lost 1 base; unmatched junction nucleotides: 6. This CDR3 has 16 amino acids. The germline gives CDR1 DFQATT, CDR2 SNEGSKA (reference sequence). In DNA form, the CDR3 reads TGCAGTGCTAGCAGACCGGGACAGGGGTCCTACAATGAGCAGTTCTTC. Translation gives CSASRPGQGSYNEQFF.

This clonotype was seen at least ten times. CDR3 in DNA: TGTGCCAGCAGCTTAGTGGGGGGGTTGTTCTTC. As protein: CASSLVGGLFF. This chain uses TRBV7-9 with TRBJ2-1; TRBD2 matches 7 bases. Unmatched junction bases numbered 3, after V lost 1 base and J lost 15 bases. Per germline, CDR1 SEHNR and CDR2 FQNEAQ (reference sequence). The CDR3 contains 11 residues. The entire variable domain, with the rest obtained from reference TRBV7-9 and TRBJ2-1, is as follows: DTGVSQNPRHKITKRGQNVTFRCDPISEHNRLYWYRQTLGQGPEFLTYFQNEAQLEKSRLLSDRFSAERPKGSFSTLEIQRTEQGDSAMYLCASSLVGGLFFGPGTRLTVL.

This clonotype appeared a few times. This chain joins TRBV7-9 and TRBJ2-5, with unresolved D. Trimming took 1 base from V and 2 from J, leaving 8 bases between them. Per germline, CDR1 SEHNR and CDR2 FQNEAQ (reference sequence). The CDR3 runs 14 residues. The DNA for the CDR3 is TGTGCCAGCAGCTTAGGAGATTGGCAAGAGACCCAGTACTTC. Residues: CASSLGDWQETQYF.

This clonotype was detected many times. This chain joins TRBV15 and TRBJ1-5, with unresolved D. Germline V gene sequence: CDR1 LNHNV, CDR2 YYDKDF (reference sequence). This CDR3 comprises 18 residues. The V end was cut by 3 bases, the J end by 3 bases, with 21 bases between. The chain's CDR3 is CATSRDVGEHGVNQPQHF. CDR3 in DNA: TGTGCCACCAGCAGGGACGTCGGAGAACACGGGGTCAATCAGCCCCAGCATTTT.

This clonotype appeared many times. This chain joins TRBV28 and TRBJ1-2; D gene uncertain. V was pared by 5 bases and J by 4 bases, with 14 bases between. From germline, CDR1 is MDHEN and CDR2 SYDVKM. This CDR3 contains 14 residues. In DNA, the CDR3 is TGTGCCAGCAGTATATATGGGAATACCTATGGCTACACCTTC. Its translation is CASSIYGNTYGYTF.

This clonotype was seen repeatedly, ten times or more. CDR3 protein: CASSLRPQGVYNEQFF. In DNA form, the CDR3 reads TGTGCCAGCAGCTTAAGGCCCCAGGGAGTCTACAATGAGCAGTTCTTC. V and J are TRBV7-2 and TRBJ2-1, with D possibly called TRBD1 or TRBD2 (5 bases each). V was shortened by 2 bases and J by 3 bases, with 14 bases between the two germline ends. This CDR3 is 16 amino acids long. Germline-derived CDR1 and CDR2 are SGHTA and FQGNSA.

This clonotype was picked up many times. The CDR3 DNA reads as TGTGCCAGCAGCTTAGTAGGTACAGGAGTGAACACTGAAGCTTTCTTT. Amino acid sequence: CASSLVGTGVNTEAFF. V gene TRBV7-2 combines with J gene TRBJ1-1; a possible D gene is TRBD1 (5 bases). This CDR3 comprises 16 residues. V lost 1 base and J 0 bases, leaving 12 bases between the germline ends. The germline V gene encodes CDR1 SGHTA and CDR2 FQGNSA.

The V call is TRBV6-1, the J call TRBJ1-1; 7 positions match TRBD1. The V and J ends lost 6 bases and 11 bases, in that order; junction bases with no gene match: 18. The CDR3 has 15 amino acids. Germline V gene sequence: CDR1 MNHNS, CDR2 SASEGT. The CDR3 loop is CASSHRNKGAAGAFF. The CDR3 DNA sequence: TGTGCCAGCAGCCACCGCAATAAGGGGGCGGCTGGGGCTTTCTTT.

This clonotype was recorded many times. At one of its ends the junction is not consistent with the germline gene, which may arise from a read error. The chain has TRBV28 and TRBJ2-6; D call uncertain. The CDR3 sequence is 13 residues long. CDR1 and CDR2 (germline): MDHEN, SYDVKM. The CDR3 region is CASSPPGANVLTF. As DNA, the CDR3 is TGCGCCAGCAGCCCTCCTGGGGCCAACGTCCTGACTTTC.

At least ten counts were recorded for this clonotype. V usage is TRBV6-5 and J usage is TRBJ1-1; D is unclear. The CDR3 is 13 amino acids. From germline, CDR1 is MNHEY and CDR2 SVGAGI. The V end was cut by 2 bases, the J end by 3 bases, with 7 bases between. CDR3 sequence reads: CASSYDSHTEAFF. The CDR3 DNA follows: TGTGCCAGCAGTTACGATTCCCACACTGAAGCTTTCTTT.

This clonotype was counted many times. The CDR3 region is CASSATGGSYEQYF. CDR3 nucleotide sequence: TGCGCCAGCAGCGCGACAGGAGGCTCCTACGAGCAGTACTTC. V gene TRBV5-1 combines with J gene TRBJ2-7, with D perhaps TRBD1 (6 bases). V was pared by 4 bases and J by 0 bases, with 11 bases between. The CDR3 sequence is 14 residues long. CDR1 and CDR2 from the germline V gene are SGHRS and YFSETQ.

This clonotype has at least ten counts. This chain uses TRBV6-2 or TRBV6-3 with TRBJ2-7; D gene ambiguous. CDR1 is MNHEY and CDR2 is SVGEGT in the germline V gene. V lost 10 bases and J 0 bases, leaving 10 bases between the germline ends. This CDR3 comprises 12 residues. The CDR3 bases are TGTGCCACCCGGTCGAGCTCCTACGAGCAGTACTTC. Translation: CATRSSSYEQYF.

This clonotype was recorded many times. This chain uses TRBV5-1 with TRBJ2-7; a possible D gene is TRBD2 (5 bases). The CDR3 spans 14 residues. Germline V gives CDR1 SGHRS, CDR2 YFSETQ. With 4 bases removed from V and 6 bases from J, the gap between germline ends came to 17 bases. The DNA of the CDR3 is TGCGCCAGCAGCCTAACTAGTTCTCCTGGCGAGCAGTACTTC. Protein: CASSLTSSPGEQYF.

This clonotype was counted many times. V and J are TRBV20-1 and TRBJ1-1; no clear D. The germline V and J ends were trimmed by 3 bases and 5 bases, with 13 bases remaining between them. The germline V gene encodes CDR1 DFQATT and CDR2 SNEGSKA (reference sequence). CDR3 length equals 13 residues. The CDR3 DNA follows: TGCAGTGCTAGCTCGACCGTGGGAACTGAAGCTTTCTTT. The encoded protein is CSASSTVGTEAFF.

This clonotype was observed at least ten times. The V call is TRBV20-1, the J call TRBJ2-2, with D hard to call. The CDR3 loop spans 12 amino acids. V shed 3 bases and J shed 5 bases, with 7 bases lying between them. Germline CDR1 and CDR2: DFQATT and SNEGSKA (reference sequence). The CDR3 DNA reads as TGCAGTGCTAGCCGGGCGACCGGGGAGCTGTTTTTT. Residues: CSASRATGELFF.

This clonotype was detected many times. The gene calls are TRBV7-2 and TRBJ1-1; D unclear. The CDR3 runs to 13 residues. Per germline, CDR1 SGHTA and CDR2 FQGNSA. Between the trimmed V and J ends, which lost 4 bases and 2 bases, there was a span of 8 bases. For the CDR3, the DNA is TGTGCCAGCAGCTCTCGAGCAAACACTGAAGCTTTCTTT. Protein product: CASSSRANTEAFF.

This clonotype was seen repeatedly, ten times or more. V gene TRBV20-1 combines with J gene TRBJ2-5; TRBD2 matches at 7 bases. CDR1 and CDR2 from the germline V gene are DFQATT and SNEGSKA (reference sequence). CDR3 size: 13 residues. V lost 5 bases and J lost 5; bases outside the gene matches: 8. The DNA of the CDR3 is TGCAGTGCTGGCCGGGGGGAGTGGGAGACCCAGTACTTC. Encoded protein: CSAGRGEWETQYF.

This clonotype has ten or more counts. The chain couples TRBV28 to TRBJ1-2; 7 nucleotides align to TRBD1. The CDR3 covers 15 residues. Unmatched junction bases numbered 8, after V lost 3 bases and J lost 4 bases. Germline CDR1 reads MDHEN; CDR2 reads SYDVKM. CDR3 sequence: CASSFLQGDSYGYTF. CDR3 bases: TGTGCCAGCAGTTTCCTCCAGGGGGATTCCTATGGCTACACCTTC.

This clonotype appeared many times. This chain joins TRBV15 and TRBJ2-3; D tentatively reads TRBD1 or TRBD2 (5 bases each). The CDR3 sequence is 17 residues long. Trimming stripped 0 bases from V and 2 bases from J, with 15 bases between. From germline, CDR1 is LNHNV and CDR2 YYDKDF (reference sequence). The CDR3 DNA follows: TGTGCCACCAGCAGAGACGGGACCCGACTTTCCACAGATACGCAGTATTTT. It specifies CATSRDGTRLSTDTQYF. Based on the CDR3 plus reference TRBV15 and TRBJ2-3, the full variable domain is DAMVIQNPRYQVTQFGKPVTLSCSQTLNHNVMYWYQQKSSQAPKLLFHYYDKDFNNEADTPDNFQSRRPNTSFCFLDIRSPGLGDTAMYLCATSRDGTRLSTDTQYFGPGTRLTVL.

This clonotype was found many times. The chain joins TRBV12-3 or TRBV12-4 to TRBJ1-5, with TRBD1 matching 9 bases. J gave up 4 bases and V 6 bases, and 10 bases lay outside the gene matches. The CDR3 covers 16 residues. The CDR3 protein is CASSHTGGASNQPQHF. The CDR3 nucleotides read TGTGCCAGCAGCCATACAGGGGGCGCGAGTAATCAGCCCCAGCATTTT.

This clonotype came up many times. The DNA for the CDR3 is TGCAGCGTCGGACAGGGGGCGCTTGAGCAGTACTTC. It codes for CSVGQGALEQYF. The chain uses TRBV29-1 and TRBJ2-7, with 11 bases fitting TRBD1. The V segment lost 6 bases and the J segment 7 bases; nucleotides outside the gene matches: 5. The germline CDR1 and CDR2 sequences are SQVTM and ANQGSEA. CDR3 size: 12 residues.

This clonotype was detected a few times. The CDR3 nucleotides are TGTGCCAGCAGCTTAGGGGACAGGGCTCGGTACGAGCAGTACTTC. Amino acids: CASSLGDRARYEQYF. The chain uses TRBV7-9 and TRBJ2-7, with 9 bases aligning to TRBD1. V lost 1 base to trimming and J lost 4 bases; unmatched junction nucleotides: 5. The germline gives CDR1 SEHNR, CDR2 FQNEAQ (reference sequence). This CDR3 region has 15 residues.

There are many counts of this clonotype. The J gene is TRBJ1-2, the V gene TRBV20-1, with D perhaps TRBD1 (6 bases). V lost 6 bases and J lost 1, with 15 bases in between. This CDR3 contains 14 residues. The germline gives CDR1 DFQATT, CDR2 SNEGSKA (reference sequence). In DNA, the CDR3 is TGCAGTGCCACGACAGGAGGTATTAACTATGGCTACACCTTC. Protein: CSATTGGINYGYTF.